This is a list of T cell receptor beta chains from one sample in a study of vaccination effects on CD4 cells after COVID-19. What these receptors recognize is not known. Assay: immunoSEQ multiplex PCR; the TCRdb copy retains only in-frame clones and omits some. The sample consists of about 79,000 clones, about 74% of them appearing once. The sequences come from CD4+ T cells from PBMCs cultured with HCoV-229E spike peptides, collected before COVID-19 vaccination. The receptors here all came from a human donor who received a COVID-19 vaccine. Each CDR3 is given with its conserved first and last residue. The order of the fields is clone size, V gene, D gene, J gene, CDR3 protein, CDR3 DNA. D genes are given only for firm matches. Size tells how often a clone was seen (once, few, many) or the class of an expanded clone, and some rows leave it out.

clone_size: NA; v_call: TRBV5-1; d_call: TRBD1; j_call: TRBJ1-5; cdr3_aa: CAIVGDRGLGRGYQPQHF; cdr3_nt: TGCGCCATCGTTGGGGACAGGGGGTTGGGAAGAGGGTATCAGCCCCAGCATTTT
clone_size: NA; v_call: TRBV4-1; d_call: TRBD1; j_call: TRBJ2-1; cdr3_aa: CASSQDRRTGSYNEQFF; cdr3_nt: TGCGCCAGCAGCCAAGATAGGAGGACAGGGTCCTACAATGAGCAGTTCTTC
clone_size: few; v_call: TRBV2; d_call: TRBD1; j_call: TRBJ2-5; cdr3_aa: CASSGTGRETQYF; cdr3_nt: TGTGCCAGCAGTGGGACAGGCAGGGAGACCCAGTACTTC
clone_size: NA; v_call: TRBV19; d_call: NA; j_call: TRBJ1-5; cdr3_aa: CASSMWRQYQPQHF; cdr3_nt: TGTGCCAGTAGTATGTGGCGGCAATATCAGCCCCAGCATTTT
clone_size: NA; v_call: TRBV6-4; d_call: NA; j_call: TRBJ1-2; cdr3_aa: CASSLNYGDYGYTF; cdr3_nt: TGTGCCAGCAGCCTGAATTATGGGGACTATGGCTACACCTTC
clone_size: few; v_call: TRBV3-1/TRBV3-2; d_call: NA; j_call: TRBJ1-2; cdr3_aa: CASSQDSGTWAAANYGYTF; cdr3_nt: TGTGCCAGCAGCCAAGATTCCGGGACATGGGCGGCAGCTAACTATGGCTACACCTTC
clone_size: few; v_call: TRBV28; d_call: NA; j_call: TRBJ1-5; cdr3_aa: CASSLAGSNQPQHF; cdr3_nt: TGTGCCAGCAGTTTAGCGGGAAGCAATCAGCCCCAGCATTTT
clone_size: NA; v_call: TRBV6-2/TRBV6-3; d_call: TRBD1; j_call: TRBJ1-5; cdr3_aa: CASSSWTGQGQPQHF; cdr3_nt: TGTGCCAGCAGTTCCTGGACAGGGCAGGGGCAGCCCCAGCATTTT
clone_size: NA; v_call: TRBV2; d_call: NA; j_call: TRBJ2-5; cdr3_aa: CAARSYQETQYF; cdr3_nt: TGTGCCGCGCGGTCGTACCAAGAGACCCAGTACTTC
clone_size: NA; v_call: TRBV6-6; d_call: TRBD1; j_call: TRBJ2-2; cdr3_aa: CASNGQGSTGELFF; cdr3_nt: TGTGCCAGCAATGGACAGGGGAGCACCGGGGAGCTGTTTTTT
clone_size: NA; v_call: TRBV28; d_call: NA; j_call: TRBJ1-6; cdr3_aa: CASTSTEGQLYNSPLHF; cdr3_nt: TGTGCCAGCACCTCAACGGAAGGACAGCTGTATAATTCACCCCTCCACTTT
clone_size: NA; v_call: TRBV5-1; d_call: NA; j_call: TRBJ2-3; cdr3_aa: CASSLQEPTDTQYF; cdr3_nt: TGCGCCAGCAGCTTGCAGGAGCCCACAGATACGCAGTATTTT
clone_size: NA; v_call: TRBV6-4; d_call: TRBD2; j_call: TRBJ2-1; cdr3_aa: CASGEAGGRRNEQFF; cdr3_nt: TGTGCCAGCGGGGAGGCGGGGGGGCGTCGCAATGAGCAGTTCTTC
clone_size: NA; v_call: TRBV18; d_call: TRBD1; j_call: TRBJ2-2; cdr3_aa: CASSAYGQGNTGELFF; cdr3_nt: TGTGCCAGCTCAGCCTACGGACAGGGGAACACCGGGGAGCTGTTTTTT
clone_size: NA; v_call: TRBV4-1; d_call: TRBD1; j_call: TRBJ1-4; cdr3_aa: CASSQDRGTGNEKLFF; cdr3_nt: TGCGCCAGCAGCCAAGATCGGGGGACAGGAAATGAAAAACTGTTTTTT
clone_size: NA; v_call: TRBV7-2; d_call: TRBD2; j_call: TRBJ2-1; cdr3_aa: CASSLGLAGHREQFF; cdr3_nt: TGTGCCAGCAGCTTAGGGCTAGCGGGGCATCGTGAGCAGTTCTTC
clone_size: NA; v_call: TRBV9; d_call: NA; j_call: TRBJ2-3; cdr3_aa: CASSTDLSNTQYF; cdr3_nt: TGTGCCAGCAGCACCGACCTCAGCAATACGCAGTATTTT
clone_size: NA; v_call: TRBV5-1; d_call: NA; j_call: TRBJ2-3; cdr3_aa: CASSLPGGPGTDTQYF; cdr3_nt: TGCGCCAGCAGCTTACCCGGGGGCCCCGGCACAGATACGCAGTATTTT
clone_size: NA; v_call: TRBV15; d_call: NA; j_call: TRBJ1-1; cdr3_aa: CATSRDQGSPEAFF; cdr3_nt: TGTGCCACCAGCAGAGATCAGGGCAGCCCTGAAGCTTTCTTT
clone_size: NA; v_call: TRBV4-2; d_call: TRBD2; j_call: TRBJ2-3; cdr3_aa: CASRLAAGETDTQYF; cdr3_nt: TGTGCCAGCAGACTGGCAGCGGGGGAAACAGATACGCAGTATTTT
clone_size: NA; v_call: TRBV7-3; d_call: TRBD1; j_call: TRBJ2-2; cdr3_aa: CASSLGQGATGELFF; cdr3_nt: TGTGCCAGCAGCTTAGGACAGGGGGCAACCGGGGAGCTGTTTTTT
clone_size: NA; v_call: TRBV24-1; d_call: NA; j_call: TRBJ1-5; cdr3_aa: CATSEAVGSTNQPQHF; cdr3_nt: TGTGCCACCAGTGAGGCAGTTGGATCCACCAATCAGCCCCAGCATTTT
clone_size: NA; v_call: TRBV4-3; d_call: TRBD1; j_call: TRBJ1-4; cdr3_aa: CASSQRQGAEKLFF; cdr3_nt: TGCGCCAGCAGCCAGAGACAGGGGGCTGAAAAACTGTTTTTT
clone_size: NA; v_call: TRBV20-1; d_call: TRBD1; j_call: TRBJ1-5; cdr3_aa: CSASDRVNQPQHF; cdr3_nt: TGCAGTGCTAGTGACAGGGTAAATCAGCCCCAGCATTTT
clone_size: once; v_call: TRBV5-4; d_call: TRBD2; j_call: TRBJ2-1; cdr3_aa: CASTSTGLAGRQFF; cdr3_nt: TGTGCCAGCACCTCCACCGGACTAGCGGGTAGGCAGTTCTTC
clone_size: NA; v_call: TRBV5-5; d_call: NA; j_call: TRBJ1-1; cdr3_aa: CASSFSGGGTTEAFF; cdr3_nt: TGTGCCAGCAGCTTTAGCGGGGGAGGAACTACTGAAGCTTTCTTT
clone_size: NA; v_call: TRBV12-3/TRBV12-4; d_call: NA; j_call: TRBJ2-5; cdr3_aa: CASRYRETQYF; cdr3_nt: TGTGCCAGCAGGTACAGGGAGACCCAGTACTTC
clone_size: NA; v_call: TRBV29-1; d_call: TRBD1; j_call: TRBJ1-2; cdr3_aa: CSVEDRQGALLNYGYTF; cdr3_nt: TGCAGCGTTGAAGATCGACAGGGGGCTCTTCTTAACTATGGCTACACCTTC